The 18 T cell receptor beta chains below were found in one sample sequenced in a study of blood T cell repertoires in COVID-19 (dated by TCRdb to between 2020 and 2021). The library was made by the immunoSEQ multiplex PCR assay. TCRdb stores this immuneACCESS table with in-frame sequences only. Part of the clones is absent; in the studies checked, under half of the shortfall reflects unresolved V genes, and no reason is known for the rest. In this sample the table shows 25,000 to 35,000 clones, under 85% of which occur a single time. The top ten hold approximately 46% of the sample. What was sequenced was peripheral blood. The receptors shown here come from a woman older than 75 with acute or convalescent COVID-19.

The CDR3 DNA follows: TGCGCCAGCAGCCAAGACCTAGGCCGCCAGGGGAGCAATCAGCCCCAGCATTTT. Protein: CASSQDLGRQGSNQPQHF. The chain uses TRBV4-3 and TRBJ1-5; the D gene is possibly TRBD1 (6 bases). The germline V and J ends were trimmed by 0 bases and 1 base, with 16 bases remaining between them. This CDR3 spans 18 amino acids. The germline CDR1 and CDR2 sequences are LGHNA and YSLEER.

This rearrangement joins TRBV28 to TRBJ1-2; the match to TRBD1 covers 8 bases. CDR3 length equals 15 residues. The germline gives CDR1 MDHEN, CDR2 SYDVKM. Germline trimming cut 4 bases from V and 5 bases from J; bases unmatched to any gene: 9. The CDR3 protein is CASSSAYRGGYGYTF. As DNA, the CDR3 is TGTGCCAGCAGTTCAGCTTACAGGGGGGGATATGGCTACACCTTC.

J is TRBJ1-1 and V is TRBV18; maybe TRBD1 (6 bases). Germline V gene data show CDR1 as KGHSH and CDR2 as LQKENI. The V and J ends lost 1 base and 1 base respectively, with 13 bases between them. This CDR3 comprises 16 residues. In DNA, the CDR3 is TGTGCCAGCTCACCACTTCAGACAGGTGCGAACACTGAAGCTTTCTTT. Residues: CASSPLQTGANTEAFF.

This clone came up a few times. The V call is TRBV7-9, the J call TRBJ2-5; TRBD1 matches at 8 bases. Looked up from germline, CDR1 is SEHNR and CDR2 is FQNEAQ (reference sequence). The CDR3 length is 15 residues. V dropped 5 bases and J dropped 4; count of bases not matched to a gene: 9. The CDR3 loop reads CASSPLTGAGETQYF. The CDR3 region has the DNA TGTGCCAGCAGCCCTCTGACAGGGGCGGGAGAGACCCAGTACTTC.

The CDR3 nucleotides are TGTGCCAGCAGTTACTCGAAGGCAGGGATCAATTCACCCCTCCACTTT. Its translation is CASSYSKAGINSPLHF. The rearrangement links TRBV6-5 to TRBJ1-6, with a weak D call TRBD1 (5 bases). This CDR3 has 16 amino acids. The germline gives CDR1 MNHEY, CDR2 SVGAGI. The V end lost 0 bases, the J end lost 7 bases, and 13 bases lay between the germline ends.

V usage is TRBV12-3 or TRBV12-4 and J usage is TRBJ1-1; D ambiguous. V was clipped by 1 base and J by 1 base, with 4 bases between them. The CDR3 length is 13 residues. DNA of the CDR3: TGTGCCAGCAGTTTAGGGCAGAACACTGAAGCTTTCTTT. Amino acid sequence: CASSLGQNTEAFF.

The rearrangement uses TRBV28 and TRBJ1-5, with no clear D. The V end was cut by 6 bases, the J end by 4 bases, with 10 bases between. Germline V gene lookup returns CDR1 MDHEN and CDR2 SYDVKM. This CDR3 region has 13 residues. The DNA for the CDR3 is TGTGCCAGCAGCATGGGAGGGAATCAGCCCCAGCATTTT. Protein product: CASSMGGNQPQHF. Looking up the rest from reference TRBV28 and TRBJ1-5 gives the full variable domain: DVKVTQSSRYLVKRTGEKVFLECVQDMDHENMFWYRQDPGLGLRLIYFSYDVKMKEKGDIPEGYSVSREKKERFSLILESASTNQTSMYLCASSMGGNQPQHFGDGTRLSIL.

The chain links TRBV9 to TRBJ2-2, with 10 positions matching TRBD2. Germline values: CDR1 SGDLS, CDR2 YYNGEE. The CDR3 runs 16 residues. Trimming removed 0 bases from V and 6 bases from J; junction bases left unmatched: 5. DNA of the CDR3: TGTGCCAGCAGCGTAGGGAGCGGGGGGGCCCCCGGGGAGCTGTTTTTT. As protein: CASSVGSGGAPGELFF. The full variable domain, with the rest looked up from reference TRBV9 and TRBJ2-2, is DSGVTQTPKHLITATGQRVTLRCSPRSGDLSVYWYQQSLDQGLQFLIQYYNGEERAKGNILERFSAQQFPDLHSELNLSSLELGDSALYFCASSVGSGGAPGELFFGEGSRLTVL.

The rearrangement links TRBV5-1 to TRBJ1-6; D gene ambiguous. V was clipped by 0 bases and J by 8 bases, with 15 bases between them. CDR3 size: 16 residues. Germline CDR1 SGHRS, CDR2 YFSETQ. The chain's CDR3 is CASSLVFAGPDSPLHF. As DNA, the CDR3 is TGCGCCAGCAGCTTGGTGTTCGCAGGCCCGGATTCACCCCTCCACTTT.

In its sample, this clone was seen once. The CDR3, as DNA: TGTGCCAGCAGCCAGAGGGCCTACGAGCAGTACTTC. It encodes CASSQRAYEQYF. The chain recombines TRBV11-2 with TRBJ2-7; TRBD2 is a possible D gene (5 bases). The CDR3 covers 12 residues. In germline, CDR1 is SGHAT, CDR2 FQNNGV. V was clipped by 5 bases and J by 2 bases, with 7 bases between them.

The rearrangement joins TRBV5-1 to TRBJ1-1; a possible D gene is TRBD1 (6 bases). The CDR3 is 16 residues long. Per the germline V gene, CDR1 is SGHRS and CDR2 is YFSETQ. V shed 0 bases and J shed 8 bases, with 20 bases lying between them. For the CDR3, the DNA is TGCGCCAGCAGCTTGGAGCGCATACAGGGCCCTAGGGAAGCTTTCTTT. It translates to CASSLERIQGPREAFF.

This chain joins TRBV6-5 and TRBJ2-1; 9 bases map to TRBD1. After removal of 0 bases from V and 4 bases from J, the junction contained 4 bases not matched to a gene. Germline assignment: CDR1 MNHEY and CDR2 SVGAGI. The CDR3 covers 16 residues. As DNA, the CDR3 is TGTGCCAGCAGTTACTCGGGACAGGGAACTTACAATGAGCAGTTCTTC. Amino acid sequence: CASSYSGQGTYNEQFF.

J is TRBJ2-1 and V is TRBV13, with D perhaps matching TRBD1 (7 bases). Trimming took 5 bases from V and 7 from J, leaving 15 bases between them. The CDR3 is 14 residues long. Germline CDR1 PRHDT, CDR2 FYEKMQ (reference sequence). CDR3 nucleotide sequence: TGTGCCAGCAGCCTGGGGGACAGCGGGAATGAGCAGTTCTTC. Protein product: CASSLGDSGNEQFF.

J is TRBJ1-4 and V is TRBV19; 7 bases map to TRBD1. V trimming: 2 bases; J trimming: 8 bases; junction bases outside the gene matches: 2. Germline-derived CDR1 and CDR2 are LNHDA and SQIVND (reference sequence). The CDR3 loop spans 13 amino acids. The CDR3 DNA follows: TGTGCCAGTAGTATAACAGGGGAGGAAAAACTGTTTTTT. This gives the protein CASSITGEEKLFF.

This clone was seen only a few times. V gene TRBV20-1 combines with J gene TRBJ1-2; D ambiguous. The V end lost 0 bases, the J end lost 8 bases, and 4 bases lay between the germline ends. Germline V gives CDR1 DFQATT, CDR2 SNEGSKA (reference sequence). This CDR3 is built from 10 residues. For the CDR3, the DNA is TGCAGTGCTAGAGAGTCAGGCTACACCTTC. Translation: CSARESGYTF.

This rearrangement joins TRBV7-2 to TRBJ1-2; TRBD1 might be the D (5 bases). CDR1 is SGHTA and CDR2 is FQGNSA in the germline V gene. The CDR3 runs to 14 residues. The V and J ends lost 2 bases and 5 bases respectively, with 12 bases between them. CDR3 DNA sequence: TGTGCCAGCAGCTTACCTGGGACTTATTATGGCTACACCTTC. It is translated as CASSLPGTYYGYTF. Variable domain in full (rest from reference TRBV7-2 and TRBJ1-2): GAGVSQSPSNKVTEKGKDVELRCDPISGHTALYWYRQSLGQGLEFLIYFQGNSAPDKSGLPSDRFSAERTGGSVSTLTIQRTQQEDSAVYLCASSLPGTYYGYTFGSGTRLTVV.

The chain links TRBV27 to TRBJ1-5; D is unresolved. Germline CDR1 MNHEY, CDR2 SMNVEV (reference sequence). The CDR3 has 15 amino acids. V shed 6 bases and J shed 2 bases, with 14 bases lying between them. The CDR3 DNA reads TGTGCCAGCAGACCAGACACCTTAGGCAATCAGCCCCAGCATTTT. This encodes CASRPDTLGNQPQHF.

This chain connects TRBV6-5 to TRBJ1-5; 7 nucleotides match TRBD1. The CDR3 covers 14 residues. From germline, CDR1 is MNHEY and CDR2 SVGAGI. Trimming removed 10 bases from V and 5 bases from J; junction bases left unmatched: 11. The CDR3 coding sequence is TGTGCCACCAAACAGGGGACGGGGTATCAGCCCCAGCATTTT. Translation: CATKQGTGYQPQHF.